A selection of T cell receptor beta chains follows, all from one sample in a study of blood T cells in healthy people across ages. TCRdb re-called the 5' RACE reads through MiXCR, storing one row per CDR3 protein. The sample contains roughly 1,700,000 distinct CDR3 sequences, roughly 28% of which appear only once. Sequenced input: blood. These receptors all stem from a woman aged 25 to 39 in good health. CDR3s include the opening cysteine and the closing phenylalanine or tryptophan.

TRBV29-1 CSVVWLPNEQFF
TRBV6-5 CASSYLAEQFF
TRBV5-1 CASRRGELSSYEQYF
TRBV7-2 CASSLGGTGYQAQYF
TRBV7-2 CASSTSGRTDTQYF
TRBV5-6 CASSGLGGAGANTGELFF
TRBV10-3 CAIRRDRDQPQHF
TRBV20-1 CSAGTSGNTGELFF
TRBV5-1 CASSLALAGGQSEQFF
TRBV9 CASGPEDLTEGYNEQFF
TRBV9 CASSAWTSGDEQFF
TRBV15 CATQAQGTTGELFF
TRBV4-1 CASSGTATRGAFF
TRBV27 CASSPTRTGALTFGYTF
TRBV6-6 CASSKERDRTDTQYF
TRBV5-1 CASSLGTVSDTQYF
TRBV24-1 CATSDPGTLGGEQFF
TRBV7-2 CASSSSRTSNEQFF
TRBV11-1 CASSYTGKETQYF
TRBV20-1 CSTRAGTDYGYTF
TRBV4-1 CASSQDPGGWSDTQYF
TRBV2 CASRGLAGLYEQYF
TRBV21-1 CASRGIPFHEQFF
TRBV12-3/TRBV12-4 CASSLEQGKAFF
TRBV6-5 CASSYRSPFWSSTEAFF
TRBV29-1 CSGGDENIQYF
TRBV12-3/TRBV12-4 CASSLIWDLRATANYGYTF
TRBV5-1 CASSRQGNGSPLHF
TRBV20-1 CSAPGDPQETQYF
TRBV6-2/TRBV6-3 CASWTGLETQYF
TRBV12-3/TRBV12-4 CASSLQTSGTQYF
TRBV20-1 CSAPDRAQETQYF
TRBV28 CASSTSGTHYEQYF
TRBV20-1 CSLRGLAGRSSYEQYF
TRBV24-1 CATSGGSRETQYF
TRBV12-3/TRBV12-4 CASSFYQGGSPLHF
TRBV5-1 CASSLDQFRGSEQYF
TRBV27 CASSPSPGHQPQHF
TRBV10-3 CATMTSGRDEQYF
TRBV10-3 CAISEGGQETQYF
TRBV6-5 CASSYQGQGYYGYTF
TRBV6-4 CASSPSLAGGSNEQFF
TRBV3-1 CASSQDQRGFNTQYF